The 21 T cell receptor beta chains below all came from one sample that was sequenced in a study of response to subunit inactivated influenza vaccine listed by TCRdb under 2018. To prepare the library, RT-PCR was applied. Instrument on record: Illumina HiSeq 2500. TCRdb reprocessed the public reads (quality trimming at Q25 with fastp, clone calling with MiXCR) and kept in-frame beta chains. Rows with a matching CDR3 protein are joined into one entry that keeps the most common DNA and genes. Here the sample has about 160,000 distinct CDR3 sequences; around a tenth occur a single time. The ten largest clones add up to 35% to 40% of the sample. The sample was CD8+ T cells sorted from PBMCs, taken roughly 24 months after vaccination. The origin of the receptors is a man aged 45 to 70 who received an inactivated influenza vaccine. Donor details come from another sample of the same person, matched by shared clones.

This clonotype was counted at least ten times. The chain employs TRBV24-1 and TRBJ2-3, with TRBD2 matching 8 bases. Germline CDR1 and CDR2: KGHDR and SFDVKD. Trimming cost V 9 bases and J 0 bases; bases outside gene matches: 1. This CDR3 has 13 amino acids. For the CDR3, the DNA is TGTGCCACCTCGGGGGGGAGCACAGATACGCAGTATTTT. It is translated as CATSGGSTDTQYF.

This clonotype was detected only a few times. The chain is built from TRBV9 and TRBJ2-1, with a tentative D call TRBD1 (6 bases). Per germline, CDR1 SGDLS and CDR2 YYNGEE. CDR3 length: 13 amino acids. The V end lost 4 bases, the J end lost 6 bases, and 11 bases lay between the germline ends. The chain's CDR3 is CASSSRQANEQFF. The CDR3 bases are TGTGCCAGCAGCTCCCGACAGGCCAATGAGCAGTTCTTC.

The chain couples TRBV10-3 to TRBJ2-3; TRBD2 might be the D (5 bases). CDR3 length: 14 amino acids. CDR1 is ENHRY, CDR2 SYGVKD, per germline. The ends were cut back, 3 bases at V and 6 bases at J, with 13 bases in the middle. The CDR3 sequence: CAISDRDKGDTQYF. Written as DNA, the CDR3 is TGTGCCATCAGTGACCGGGATAAAGGGGATACGCAGTATTTT.

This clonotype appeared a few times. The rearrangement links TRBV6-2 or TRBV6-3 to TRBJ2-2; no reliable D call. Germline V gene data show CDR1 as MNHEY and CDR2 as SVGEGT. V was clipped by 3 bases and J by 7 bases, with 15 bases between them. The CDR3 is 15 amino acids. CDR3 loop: CASSYLAGVIGELFF. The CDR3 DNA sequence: TGTGCCAGCAGTTATTTGGCTGGAGTAATCGGGGAGCTGTTTTTT.

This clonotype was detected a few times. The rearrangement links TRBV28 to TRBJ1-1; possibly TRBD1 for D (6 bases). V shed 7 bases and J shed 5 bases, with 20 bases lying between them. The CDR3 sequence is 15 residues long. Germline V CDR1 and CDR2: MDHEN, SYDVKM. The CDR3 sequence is CASNPYSGARTEAFF. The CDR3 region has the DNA TGTGCCAGCAACCCATACTCGGGGGCGAGGACTGAAGCTTTCTTT.

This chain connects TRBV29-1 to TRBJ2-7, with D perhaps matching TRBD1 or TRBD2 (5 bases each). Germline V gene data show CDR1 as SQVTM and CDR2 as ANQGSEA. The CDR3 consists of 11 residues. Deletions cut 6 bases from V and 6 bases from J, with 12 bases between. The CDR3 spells CSVGRAGEQYF. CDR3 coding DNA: TGCAGCGTCGGCAGGGCGGGCGAGCAGTACTTC.

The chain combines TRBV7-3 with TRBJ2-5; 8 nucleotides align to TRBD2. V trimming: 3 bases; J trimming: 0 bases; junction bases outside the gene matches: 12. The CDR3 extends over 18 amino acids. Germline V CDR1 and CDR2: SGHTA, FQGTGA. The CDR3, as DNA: TGTGCCAGCAGCTTCCTCGGGAGGGTTCGCGGGTACCAAGAGACCCAGTACTTC. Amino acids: CASSFLGRVRGYQETQYF.

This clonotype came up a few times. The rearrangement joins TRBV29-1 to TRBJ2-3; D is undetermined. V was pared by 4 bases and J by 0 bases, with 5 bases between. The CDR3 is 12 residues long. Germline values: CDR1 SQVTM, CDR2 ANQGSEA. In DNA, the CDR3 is TGCAGCGTTGGAGGAAGCACAGATACGCAGTATTTT. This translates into CSVGGSTDTQYF.

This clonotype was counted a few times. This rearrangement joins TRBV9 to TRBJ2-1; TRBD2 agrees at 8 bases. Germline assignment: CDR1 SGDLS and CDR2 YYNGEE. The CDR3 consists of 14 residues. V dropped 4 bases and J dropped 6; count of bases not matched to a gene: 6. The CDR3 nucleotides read TGTGCCAGCAGCCCCACAGCGGGAGTCAATGAGCAGTTCTTC. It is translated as CASSPTAGVNEQFF.

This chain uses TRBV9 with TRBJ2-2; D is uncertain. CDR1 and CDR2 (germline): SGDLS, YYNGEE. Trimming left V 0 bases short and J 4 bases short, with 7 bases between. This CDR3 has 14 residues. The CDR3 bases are TGTGCCAGCAGCGTAGGACTTCGCACCGGGGAGCTGTTTTTT. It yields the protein CASSVGLRTGELFF.

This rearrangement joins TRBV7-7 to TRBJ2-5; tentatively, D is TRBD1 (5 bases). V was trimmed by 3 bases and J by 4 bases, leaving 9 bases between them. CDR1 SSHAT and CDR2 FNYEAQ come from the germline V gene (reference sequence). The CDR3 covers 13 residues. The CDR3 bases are TGTGCCAGCAGCTTTGACAGTGGAGAGACCCAGTACTTC. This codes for CASSFDSGETQYF.

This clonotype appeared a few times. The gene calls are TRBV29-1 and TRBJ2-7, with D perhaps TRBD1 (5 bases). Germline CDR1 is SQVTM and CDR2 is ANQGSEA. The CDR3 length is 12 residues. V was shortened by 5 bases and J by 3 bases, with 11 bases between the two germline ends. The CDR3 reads CSVSDSYYEQYF. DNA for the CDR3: TGCAGCGTTAGTGACAGCTACTACGAGCAGTACTTC.

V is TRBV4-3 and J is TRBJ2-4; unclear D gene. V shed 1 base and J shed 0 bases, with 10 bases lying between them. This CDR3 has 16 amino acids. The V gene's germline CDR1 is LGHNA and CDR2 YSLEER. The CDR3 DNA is TGCGCCAGCAGCCAAGGGCAAAATTTAGCCAAAAACATTCAGTACTTC. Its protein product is CASSQGQNLAKNIQYF.

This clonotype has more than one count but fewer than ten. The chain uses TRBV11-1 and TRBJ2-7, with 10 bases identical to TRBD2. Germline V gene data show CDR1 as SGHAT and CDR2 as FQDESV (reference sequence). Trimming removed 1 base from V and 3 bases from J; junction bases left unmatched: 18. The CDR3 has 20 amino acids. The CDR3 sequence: CASSLGGSSGSPSRRYEQYF. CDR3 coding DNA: TGTGCCAGCAGCTTAGGGGGGTCTAGCGGGAGCCCCTCTAGGCGCTACGAGCAGTACTTC.

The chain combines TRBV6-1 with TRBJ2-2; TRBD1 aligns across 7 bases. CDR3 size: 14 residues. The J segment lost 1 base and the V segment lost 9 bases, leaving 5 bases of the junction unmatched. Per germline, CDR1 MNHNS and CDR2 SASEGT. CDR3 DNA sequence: TGTGCCAGTCGGACAGGATGGAACACCGGGGAGCTGTTTTTT. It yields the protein CASRTGWNTGELFF.

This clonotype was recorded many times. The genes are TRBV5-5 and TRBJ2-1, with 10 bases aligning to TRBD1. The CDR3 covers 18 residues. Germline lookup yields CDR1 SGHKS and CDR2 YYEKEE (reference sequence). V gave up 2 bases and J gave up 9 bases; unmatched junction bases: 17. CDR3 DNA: TGTGCCAGCAGCTTCAGATTGACAGGGGGCGCGGCATCGCTTGAGCAGTTCTTC. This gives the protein CASSFRLTGGAASLEQFF.

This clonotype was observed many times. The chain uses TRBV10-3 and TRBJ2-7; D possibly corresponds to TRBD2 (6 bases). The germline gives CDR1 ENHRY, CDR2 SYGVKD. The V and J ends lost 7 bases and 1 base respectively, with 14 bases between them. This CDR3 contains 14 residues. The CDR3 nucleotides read TGTGCCATCACCCATGATAGCGGATCCTACGAGCAGTACTTC. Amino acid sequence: CAITHDSGSYEQYF.

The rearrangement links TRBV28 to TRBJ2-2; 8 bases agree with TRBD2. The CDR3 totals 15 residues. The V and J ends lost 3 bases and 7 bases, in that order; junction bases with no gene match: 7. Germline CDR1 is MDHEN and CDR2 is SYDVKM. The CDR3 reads CASSFTGGPFGELFF. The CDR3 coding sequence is TGTGCCAGCAGTTTCACGGGAGGGCCTTTCGGGGAGCTGTTTTTT.

CDR3 in amino acids: CSASDLGLAFTDTQYF. CDR3 in DNA: TGCAGTGCTAGTGATTTGGGACTAGCCTTCACAGATACGCAGTATTTT. The chain couples TRBV20-1 to TRBJ2-3; 9 bases are a match to TRBD2. CDR1 and CDR2 from the germline V gene are DFQATT and SNEGSKA (reference sequence). CDR3 length: 16 amino acids. V shed 3 bases, J shed 2 bases, and the junction held 9 bases outside the gene matches.

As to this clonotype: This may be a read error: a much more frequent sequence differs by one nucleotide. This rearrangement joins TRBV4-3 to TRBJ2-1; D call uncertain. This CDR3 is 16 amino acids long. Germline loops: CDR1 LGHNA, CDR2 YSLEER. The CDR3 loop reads CASSQERLSSYYEQFF. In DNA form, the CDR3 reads TGCGCCAGCAGCCAAGAAAGGTTGAGCTCCTACTATGAGCAGTTCTTC.

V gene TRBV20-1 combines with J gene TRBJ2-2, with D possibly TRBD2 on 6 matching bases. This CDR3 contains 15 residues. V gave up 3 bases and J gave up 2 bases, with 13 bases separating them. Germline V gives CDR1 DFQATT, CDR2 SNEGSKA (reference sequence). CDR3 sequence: CSASRGGLNTGELFF. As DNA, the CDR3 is TGCAGTGCTAGTCGCGGAGGGCTTAACACCGGGGAGCTGTTTTTT.